This TCR beta chain was obtained from a study of blood T cell repertoires in COVID-19. Profiling relied on immunoSEQ multiplex PCR, and the TCRdb table lists in-frame clones only, not all of them. This table has over 80,000 clones, 86% appearing once. A single count supports this clone. Sequenced material: peripheral blood. The sequence came from an elderly man with active or convalescent COVID-19.

CDR3 DNA sequence: TGTGCCAGCAGCTTGGATCAGGGATCTGGAAACACCATATATTTT. Its protein is CASSLDQGSGNTIYF. This sequence joins TRBV5-4 and TRBJ1-3; perhaps TRBD1 as D (5 bases). Looked up from germline, CDR1 is SGHNT and CDR2 is YYREEE (reference sequence). V dropped 0 bases and J dropped 1 base, with 8 bases sitting between them. The CDR3 has 15 residues.